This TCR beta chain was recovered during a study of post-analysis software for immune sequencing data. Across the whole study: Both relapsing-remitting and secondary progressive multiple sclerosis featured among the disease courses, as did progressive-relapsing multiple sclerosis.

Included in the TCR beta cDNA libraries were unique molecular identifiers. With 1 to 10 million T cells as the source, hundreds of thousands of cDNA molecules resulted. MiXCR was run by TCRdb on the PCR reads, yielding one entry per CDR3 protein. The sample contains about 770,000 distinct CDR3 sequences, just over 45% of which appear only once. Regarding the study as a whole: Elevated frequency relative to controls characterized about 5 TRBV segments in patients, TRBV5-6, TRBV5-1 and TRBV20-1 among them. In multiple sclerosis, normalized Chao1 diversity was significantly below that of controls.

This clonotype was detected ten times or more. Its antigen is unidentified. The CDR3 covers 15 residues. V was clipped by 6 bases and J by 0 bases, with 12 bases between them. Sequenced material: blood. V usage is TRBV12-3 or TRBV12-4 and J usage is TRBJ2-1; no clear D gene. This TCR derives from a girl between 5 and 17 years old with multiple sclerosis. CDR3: CASSLGRSSYNEQFF. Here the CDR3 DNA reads TGTGCCAGCAGCTTGGGCAGGAGCTCCTACAATGAGCAGTTCTTC.